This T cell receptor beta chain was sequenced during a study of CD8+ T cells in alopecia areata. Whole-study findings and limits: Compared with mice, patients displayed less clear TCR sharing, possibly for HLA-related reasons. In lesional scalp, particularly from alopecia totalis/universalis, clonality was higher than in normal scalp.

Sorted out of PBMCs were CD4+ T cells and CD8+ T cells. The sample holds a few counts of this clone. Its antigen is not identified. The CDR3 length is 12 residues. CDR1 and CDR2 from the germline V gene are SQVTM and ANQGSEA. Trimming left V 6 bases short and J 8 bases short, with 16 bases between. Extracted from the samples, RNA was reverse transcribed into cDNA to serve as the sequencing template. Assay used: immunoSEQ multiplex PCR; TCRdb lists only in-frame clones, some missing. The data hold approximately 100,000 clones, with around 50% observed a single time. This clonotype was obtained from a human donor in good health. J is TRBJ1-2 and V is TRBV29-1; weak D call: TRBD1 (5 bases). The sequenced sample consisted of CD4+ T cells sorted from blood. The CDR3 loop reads CSVGEQANGYTF. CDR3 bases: TGCAGCGTCGGCGAACAGGCGAACGGCTACACCTTC.